The subject of this entry is one TCR beta chain. This receptor's antigen is unknown. The sample holds no much larger clone one base away, and base qualities are not on file. The library was produced with the immunoSEQ multiplex PCR assay. The multiplex PCR relied on a mix of 60 forward primers for TCR Vbeta segments and 13 reverse primers for TCR Jbeta segments. A multiplex PCR assay on genomic DNA amplified the CDR3 region of rearranged TCR beta genes. Amplified TCR beta libraries were sequenced as 87-base-pair reads on the Illumina HiSeq System. For the original study's pipeline: Across the 666 repertoires, a later analysis counted tens of millions of unique TCR beta chains, roughly 11 million of which were shared by at least two donors. Raw reads were error-corrected and collapsed into unique sequences with a nearest-neighbor algorithm that merged closely related sequences to remove PCR and sequencing errors. CDR3 sequences were aligned to IMGT reference sequences to assign V, D and J gene segments. For a sequence to be retained, at least a six-nucleotide match to both a V gene segment and a J gene segment was required. Rearrangements were classified as productive when the CDR3 lacked stop codons and remained in frame with V and J, and all other rearrangements were classified as non-productive. CDR3 was defined according to IMGT convention as the region running from the second conserved V-encoded cysteine to the conserved J-encoded phenylalanine. In an earlier analysis of 587 of the donors, sequences lacking an unambiguous match to a single V gene segment were excluded. In an earlier analysis of about 590 of the donors, a V segment was called functional when productive rearrangements were above 56.7%, and segregating when the standard deviation between donors exceeded 5%. A statistical classification framework was built to diagnose cytomegalovirus status from the catalog of TCR beta chain sequences. In a later analysis, TCR nucleotide sequences were compared against IMGT/GENE-DB human TR gene sequences so that V and J genes could be assigned. In a later analysis, CDR3 sequences and most-parsimonious VDJ recombination scenarios were assigned using the TCRdist pipeline. In a later analysis, every TCR beta chain was defined by the combination of its CDR3 amino acid sequence and its V-gene family, and reads without a unique V-gene family were dropped. To address suspected cross-contamination and a sequencing artifact, a later analysis removed a few hundred highly shared, low-generation-probability nucleotide sequences. A later analysis calculated a clonal expansion index for each public chain from normalized within-repertoire ranks of inferred template counts. In a later analysis, generation probabilities were computed using a VDJ recombination model fitted to out-of-frame rearrangements, and the results were checked against IGoR. A later analysis scored TCR-TCR, TCR-HLA and TCR-CMV co-occurrence with hypergeometric tests, applying a repertoire-size bias correction to TCR pairs. False discovery rates were estimated in a later analysis by permuting HLA or CMV assignments 20 times. In a later analysis, co-occurring TCRs were grouped using DBSCAN, and TCRdist sequence similarity was added for clustering within HLA-allele-positive subsets. Co-occurrence clustering excluded repertoires with fewer than 30,000 or more than 120,000 public chains, plus five with anomalous nucleotide sharing. The clones in this table, taken by TCRdb from immuneACCESS, are in-frame only. Not every clone is retained; where verified, under half of the shortfall comes from an unresolved V gene, and the cause of the rest is unknown. Clone size and the V and J calls come from that table; the DNA yielded D and trimming. Here the sample has about 170,000 clones; about 79% occur a single time. The leading ten clones occupy roughly 6% of the sample.

Trimming takes 0 bases off V and 6 bases off J; junction bases not matched to a gene: 6. There are 17 amino acids in the CDR3, from cysteine to phenylalanine inclusive. Of the read, only the CDR3 DNA is kept; its 51 bases are in frame from base 1. For CDR1 and CDR2, the germline V gene (reference sequence) lists SGHNT and YYREEE. The cohort comprised around 700 healthy bone marrow donors. Cohort members were all nominally healthy when sampled, although unrecorded immune exposures were likely present. The donor was CMV seropositive and was included in the group of almost 300 seropositive cohort members. Every donor gave a peripheral blood sample, and the peripheral blood mononuclear cells from that sample were used for TCR beta sequencing. The Qiagen DNeasy Blood Extraction Kit was used to extract genomic DNA from the blood cell samples. This specimen belongs to a study of cytomegalovirus exposure and HLA in healthy donors listed by TCRdb under 2017. For context, the study as a whole: According to an earlier analysis of around 600 of the donors, roughly 180 million T cells yielded roughly 110 million unique TCR beta sequences and approximately 300 Gb of sequence data. About 330 gigabases of sequencing data and around 80 million unique TCR sequences made up an early release that covered 640 HLA-typed donors. The genetic ancestry cluster associated with self-reported Caucasian donors included 70% to 85% of the roughly 400 genotyped donors. The study was designed to test whether signatures of past pathogen exposure could be identified by cataloging public T cell receptors. Using immunosequencing, the study profiled T cell repertoires from 500 to 800 subjects and related those repertoires to cytomegalovirus serostatus. Besides the first cohort of 550 to 750 subjects, a separate validation cohort made up of 120 different subjects was used. To predict cytomegalovirus infection status, the study combined high-throughput TCR immunosequencing, statistical association of individual TCRs with disease status, and machine learning. To study patterns of TCR occurrence, a later analysis re-analyzed previously published TCR beta repertoires from 600 to 750 donors and added high-resolution HLA genotyping. In the later analysis, no new phenotypic data were used to find candidate immune exposures; instead, reliance was placed on TCR beta sequences and their occurrence across donors. An earlier analysis of roughly 600 of the donors used high-throughput TCR beta sequencing to judge whether each TCR beta V gene segment behaved as functional or pseudogenic. Alongside the repertoire data, information on donor age, sex, ethnicity and CMV serostatus was compiled. In a later genetic analysis, genome-wide SNP genotypes for about 65% of the roughly 700 donors were used, and that subset was treated as a discovery cohort. All discovery cohort repertoires had been generated using a single sequencing platform. HLA typing covered class I and class II loci at four-digit resolution. The number of typed donors differed by locus: about 620-630 for A, B, C, DRB1 and DQB1; 522 for DQA1; roughly 600 for DPA1; and around 450 for DPB1. Because of strong linkage in the cohort, roughly five DR-DQ haplotypes were treated as single units for association and clustering. Among 300 to 500 genotyped donors of the cohort, an average of about 240,000 unique TCR beta nucleotide sequences was sequenced per donor, of which about 18% were non-productive.

What the work shows at the level of the full study, not this receptor alone: In the study, 164 TCR beta chains were listed as associated with cytomegalovirus. In both the original and validation cohorts, the classifier was reported to diagnose cytomegalovirus status with high specificity and sensitivity. HLA typing was unavailable for some donors at each locus, so association tests used only the typed subset. Strong co-occurrence of HLA alleles, especially DR and DQ, made assigning TCR associations to individual alleles difficult. A cluster of highly shared sequence variants was judged likely to be a technical artifact of the sequencing pipeline. According to a later analysis, most CMV-associated TCR beta chains appeared to be HLA-restricted, and the HLA associations seemed to be driven largely by CMV exposure. A few of the identified cytomegalovirus-associated TCR beta chains were confirmed in vitro to be specific for cytomegalovirus antigens. Sequencing depth was assumed to be roughly uniform across donors in the presence/absence analyses, though that assumption may not hold. According to a later genetic analysis, donors in an Asian-associated ancestry cluster had fewer N-insertions in productive TCRs than the approximately 650-donor mean. A further reported finding was that TCR beta sequences accurately predicted the HLA-A and HLA-B alleles for most subjects in the first cohort. In a later analysis, HLA-associated TCR beta chains were found to be more clonally expanded and to have lower generation probabilities than equally common non-associated chains. Correlated functional status among segregating V segments might reflect linkage disequilibrium, but an unknown experimental factor could not be ruled out. Broadly in line with IMGT annotations, most TCR beta V segments showed up in productive rearrangements about 87% or about 30% of the time in an earlier analysis of under 700 of the donors. Specific HLA alleles were associated with about 17,000 TCR beta sequences at a false discovery rate of 0.05 in a later analysis. Most TCR sequences were observed very rarely across donors, whereas some public TCRs were present in many individuals. The only immune exposure information available for the cohort was CMV serostatus. In a later genetic analysis, a missense DCLRE1C variant was associated with V-gene and J-gene trimming of TCR beta chains, and the association was replicated in an independent cohort. In a later analysis, several top co-occurrence clusters were reported to appear linked to parvovirus B19, influenza, CMV and Epstein-Barr virus. Seventeen rarely observed V segments, including chromosome 9 orphons, were excluded from the earlier analysis of approximately 500 of the donors because counts were too low. The authors suggested that the approach could potentially be generalized to other disease states and immunological phenotypes. Some IMGT-functional V segments, including TRBV6-2 and TRBV6-3, could not be told apart with the 87-base-pair reads, so those segments were excluded. Only TCR beta chains were sequenced in this cohort, and the absence of alpha or paired-chain data limited detectable features. In a later analysis, TCR association rates were found to vary across HLA loci, with the most associated TCRs seen for DRB1 alleles and the fewest for HLA-C alleles.

In this chain, TRBV5-4 is recombined with TRBJ2-1; 13 middle bases align to TRBD2. Sequenced material: PBMCs. This TCR derives from a man between 35 and 55 years old in good health and CMV-seropositive. CDR3 sequence: CASSLGGLAGIPNEQFF. The DNA sequence is as follows: TGTGCCAGCAGCTTGGGGGGACTAGCGGGAATCCCCAATGAGCAGTTCTTC.